These T cell receptor beta chains were read from a single sample in a study of T cells in Graves' hyperthyroidism and ophthalmopathy. TCRdb re-called the multiplex PCR reads with MiXCR, one entry per CDR3 protein. The sample yields over 350,000 distinct CDR3 sequences, roughly 15% seen once. Sequencing was carried out using blood. The receptor set was obtained from a man aged 18-30 years with Graves' ophthalmopathy. Each CDR3 is given with its conserved first and last residue.

V	J	CDR3
TRBV7-6	TRBJ1-2	CASSFTDAYGYTF
TRBV19	TRBJ2-1	CASSISGRAPYNGQFF
TRBV7-9	TRBJ2-1	CASSYLGQGLGSGLAGPYNEQFF
TRBV7-9	TRBJ2-5	CASSLGVSETQYF
TRBV4-1	TRBJ2-3	CASSRSTGLAGTDTQYF
TRBV4-2	TRBJ2-5	CASSTKAGEPETQYF
TRBV20-1	TRBJ2-7	CSAGRTGENEQYF
TRBV29-1	TRBJ1-2	CSVAIAADYGYTF
TRBV11-2	TRBJ2-5	CASSLGSLPPTETQYF
TRBV5-5	TRBJ2-3	CASSYRTVTSTDTQYF
TRBV11-2	TRBJ2-5	CASSFRQETQYF
TRBV10-3	TRBJ1-4	CAISELSGEEKLFF
TRBV28	TRBJ2-1	CASRTTSGTDYNEQFF
TRBV12-3/TRBV12-4	TRBJ2-4	CASSHRDLPLAKNIQYF
TRBV28	TRBJ1-3	CASSLGGQISGNTIYF
TRBV7-9	TRBJ2-1	CASSFSGRDNEQFF
TRBV10-1	TRBJ2-3	CASSELAGGKDTQYF
TRBV11-2	TRBJ2-1	CASSFLGHEQFF
TRBV24-1	TRBJ2-3	CATSDKYPGDSTDTQYF
TRBV2	TRBJ2-7	CASSETYRDRGYEQYF
TRBV6-1	TRBJ1-3	CASRRTGDSGNTIYF
TRBV6-2/TRBV6-3	TRBJ1-5	CASSYTTGIGQPQHF
TRBV19	TRBJ2-1	CASSLPGTNNEQFF
TRBV18	TRBJ2-7	CASSRPGQGSEQYF
TRBV2	TRBJ2-2	CASSEPAPYTGELFF
TRBV7-3	TRBJ2-3	CASSSPSSRTDTQYF
TRBV5-4	TRBJ1-2	CASSLEPDYGYTF
TRBV3-1	TRBJ1-1	CASSRLLRDTEAFF
TRBV20-1	TRBJ2-7	CSATGTGYEQYF
TRBV11-2	TRBJ1-2	CASSLTGPRYGYTF
TRBV6-1	TRBJ1-5	CASSEEEGTGGQPQHF
TRBV19	TRBJ2-3	CASSSRGFFDTQYF
TRBV7-9	TRBJ2-7	CASSLVREEQYF
TRBV5-1	TRBJ1-2	CATGTGYGYTF
TRBV20-1	TRBJ2-5	CSAKPTGVQETQYF
TRBV29-1	TRBJ1-2	CSVESPGEVYGYTF
TRBV20-1	TRBJ1-2	CSARRQGGEGYTF
TRBV30	TRBJ1-5	CAWAAEGGLNQPQHF
TRBV6-1	TRBJ1-1	CASNQRRGNTEAFF
TRBV7-3	TRBJ2-5	CASSSQLGETQYF
TRBV27	TRBJ2-1	CASSLSLTSGGLDEQFF
TRBV5-1	TRBJ2-7	CASSLFRDQSRHYEQYF
TRBV4-1	TRBJ1-5	CASSHPGQGFNQPQHF
TRBV5-8	TRBJ2-5	CASSLPSVGSETQYF
TRBV4-2	TRBJ2-7	CASSQELLGYEQYF
TRBV6-6	TRBJ1-2	CASSYLQGNGYTF
TRBV7-2	TRBJ2-3	CASSLAGAGDTQYF
TRBV12-3/TRBV12-4	TRBJ2-2	CASSLRGTNTGELFF
TRBV27	TRBJ2-1	CASSRTSGRAVEQFF
TRBV3-1	TRBJ2-7	CASSQDELADFSYEQYF
TRBV12-3/TRBV12-4	TRBJ1-3	CASSFRGLGGNTIYF